Presented here are 5 T cell receptor beta chains from one specimen sequenced in a study of blood T cell repertoires in COVID-19. Produced via immunoSEQ multiplex PCR; TCRdb's table is partial and in-frame only. The table includes fewer than 300,000 clones, about 82% detected once. The sequencing sample was made of peripheral blood. The source of these receptors is a man aged 45-60 years with active or convalescent COVID-19.

This clone appeared a single time. This chain links TRBV5-1 with TRBJ2-7, with 7 bases identical to TRBD2. This CDR3 is 14 amino acids long. The germline V gene has CDR1 SGHRS and CDR2 YFSETQ. J gave up 4 bases and V 0 bases, and 4 bases lay outside the gene matches. The chain's CDR3 is CASSLAAGSYEQYF. Here the CDR3 DNA reads TGCGCCAGCAGCTTGGCAGCGGGATCTTACGAGCAGTACTTC.

This chain uses TRBV7-2 with TRBJ2-7; 8 bases are a match to TRBD1. CDR1 is SGHTA and CDR2 is FQGNSA in the germline V gene. The CDR3 runs to 14 residues. V lost 6 bases to trimming and J lost 5 bases; unmatched junction nucleotides: 9. CDR3 nucleotides: TGTGCCAGCAGTTTGGGACAGGAGGTCCACGAGCAGTACTTC. As protein: CASSLGQEVHEQYF.

The genes are TRBV18 and TRBJ2-1; the match to TRBD2 covers 7 bases. This CDR3 has 21 residues. V shed 2 bases and J 0 bases; nucleotides not matched to a gene: 19. Germline V gene data show CDR1 as KGHSH and CDR2 as LQKENI. The CDR3 DNA reads as TGTGCCAGCTCACCAAATCTAAGGACGGGTCTTGGCGGGAGCTCCTACAATGAGCAGTTCTTC. This translates into CASSPNLRTGLGGSSYNEQFF. Full variable domain (rest looked up from reference TRBV18 and TRBJ2-1): NAGVMQNPRHLVRRRGQEARLRCSPMKGHSHVYWYRQLPEEGLKFMVYLQKENIIDESGMPKERFSAEFPKEGPSILRIQQVVRGDSAAYFCASSPNLRTGLGGSSYNEQFFGPGTRLTVL.

This rearrangement joins TRBV15 to TRBJ2-1, with 10 bases identical to TRBD2. Germline assignment: CDR1 LNHNV and CDR2 YYDKDF (reference sequence). The junction had 2 bases not matched to a gene; V was cut back by 1 base and J by 2 bases. This CDR3 has 16 residues. CDR3: CATSRGTSGTYNEQFF. The CDR3 bases are TGTGCCACCAGCAGAGGGACTAGCGGCACCTACAATGAGCAGTTCTTC. The full variable domain, its missing parts supplied by reference TRBV15 and TRBJ2-1, is DAMVIQNPRYQVTQFGKPVTLSCSQTLNHNVMYWYQQKSSQAPKLLFHYYDKDFNNEADTPDNFQSRRPNTSFCFLDIRSPGLGDTAMYLCATSRGTSGTYNEQFFGPGTRLTVL.

CDR3 DNA sequence: TGTGCCAGCAGCTTAGTACGGGGGGCGATCTATGGCTACACCTTC. Protein sequence: CASSLVRGAIYGYTF. This rearrangement joins TRBV7-4 to TRBJ1-2; the D gene is possibly TRBD1 (6 bases). There are 15 residues in the CDR3. The V gene's germline CDR1 is SGHVT and CDR2 SQSDAQ. The ends were cut back, 1 base at V and 4 bases at J, with 13 bases in the middle.